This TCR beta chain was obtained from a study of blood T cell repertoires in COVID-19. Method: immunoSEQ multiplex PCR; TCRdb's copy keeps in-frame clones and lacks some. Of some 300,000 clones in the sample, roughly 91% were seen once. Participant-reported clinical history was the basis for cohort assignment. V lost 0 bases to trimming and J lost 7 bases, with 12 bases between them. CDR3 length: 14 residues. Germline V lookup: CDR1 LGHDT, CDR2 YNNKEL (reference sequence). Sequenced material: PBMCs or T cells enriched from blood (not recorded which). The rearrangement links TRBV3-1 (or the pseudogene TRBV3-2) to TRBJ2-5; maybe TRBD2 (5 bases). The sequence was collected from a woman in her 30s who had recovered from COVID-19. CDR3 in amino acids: CASSQDAGGGTQYF. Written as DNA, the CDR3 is TGTGCCAGCAGCCAAGACGCAGGAGGTGGGACCCAGTACTTC.